This T cell receptor (beta chain) was obtained from a study of blood T cell repertoires in COVID-19. For the study at large: Samples came from the United States, Italy and Spain, spanning acute and convalescent COVID-19.

This clone was detected a few times. Under the authors' procedure: How many nucleated cells were present was estimated from reference gene primer amplification. The method was immunoSEQ multiplex PCR; TCRdb's version includes in-frame clones alone and lacks a portion of them. The V and J calls and clone size come from that table; D and trimming were worked out from the DNA. The sample carries about 150,000 clones, roughly 84% recorded once. The CDR3 loop spans 13 amino acids. This sequence was found in a man between 65 and 85 years old with acute or convalescent COVID-19. Material: peripheral blood. This rearrangement joins TRBV1 to TRBJ1-5; the table's D call, TRBD1, was not checked against the DNA. TRBV1 is noted as a pseudogene. CDR3 DNA sequence: TGCACCAGCAGCTGCCCTCGCAGGCAGCCCCAGCATTTT. As protein: CTSSCPRRQPQHF.